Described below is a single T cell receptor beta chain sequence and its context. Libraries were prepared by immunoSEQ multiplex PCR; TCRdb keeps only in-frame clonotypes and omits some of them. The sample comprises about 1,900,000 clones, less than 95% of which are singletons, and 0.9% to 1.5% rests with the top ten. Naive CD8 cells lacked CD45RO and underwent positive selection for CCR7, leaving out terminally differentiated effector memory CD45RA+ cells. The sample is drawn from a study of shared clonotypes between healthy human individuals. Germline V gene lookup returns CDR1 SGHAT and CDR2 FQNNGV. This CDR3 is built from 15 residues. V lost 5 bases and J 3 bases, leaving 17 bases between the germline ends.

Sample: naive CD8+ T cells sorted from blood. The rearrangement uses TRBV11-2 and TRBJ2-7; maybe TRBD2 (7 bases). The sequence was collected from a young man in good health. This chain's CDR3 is CASSLGGLLLYEQYF. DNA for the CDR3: TGTGCCAGCAGCCTGGGGGGGCTCCTGCTCTACGAGCAGTACTTC.